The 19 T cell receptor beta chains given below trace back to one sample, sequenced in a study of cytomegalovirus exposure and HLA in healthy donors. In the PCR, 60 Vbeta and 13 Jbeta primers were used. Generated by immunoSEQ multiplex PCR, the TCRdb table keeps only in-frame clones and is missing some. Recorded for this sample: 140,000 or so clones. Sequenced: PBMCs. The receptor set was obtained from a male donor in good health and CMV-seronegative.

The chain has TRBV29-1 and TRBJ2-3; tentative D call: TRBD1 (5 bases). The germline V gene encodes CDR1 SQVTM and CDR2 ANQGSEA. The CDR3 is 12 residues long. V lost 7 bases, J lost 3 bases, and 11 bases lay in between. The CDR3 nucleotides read TGCAGCGCTCAAAAGGGGACAGATACGCAGTATTTT. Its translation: CSAQKGTDTQYF.

CDR3 sequence: CASRTFRDSYEQYF. CDR3 sequence (DNA): TGTGCCAGCAGAACCTTCCGGGACTCCTACGAGCAGTACTTC. V and J are TRBV5-6 and TRBJ2-7, with D perhaps TRBD2 (5 bases). The germline V gene has CDR1 SGHDT and CDR2 YYEEEE. V lost 5 bases and J 0 bases, leaving 12 bases between the germline ends. The CDR3 spans 14 residues.

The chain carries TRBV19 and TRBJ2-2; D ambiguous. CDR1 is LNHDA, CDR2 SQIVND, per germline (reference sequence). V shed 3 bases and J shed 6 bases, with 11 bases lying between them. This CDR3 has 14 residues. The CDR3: CASSINEAAGELFF. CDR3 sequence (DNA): TGTGCCAGTAGTATTAACGAGGCCGCCGGGGAGCTGTTTTTT.

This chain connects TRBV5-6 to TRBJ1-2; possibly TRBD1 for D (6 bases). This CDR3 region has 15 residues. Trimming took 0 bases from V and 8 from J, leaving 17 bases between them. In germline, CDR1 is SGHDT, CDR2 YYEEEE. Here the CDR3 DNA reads TGTGCCAGCAGCTTGGAGTTTCAGGGGCTGGGAGGCTACACCTTC. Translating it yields CASSLEFQGLGGYTF.

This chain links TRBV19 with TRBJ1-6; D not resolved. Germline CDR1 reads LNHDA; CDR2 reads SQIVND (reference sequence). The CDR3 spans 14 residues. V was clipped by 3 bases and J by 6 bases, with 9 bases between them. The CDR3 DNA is TGTGCCAGTAGTATGTACAGCTCTAATTCACCCCTCCACTTT. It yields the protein CASSMYSSNSPLHF.

The CDR3 spells CAWSPGAGQPQHF. As DNA, the CDR3 is TGTGCCTGGAGTCCTGGGGCGGGACAGCCCCAGCATTTT. The genes are TRBV30 and TRBJ1-5, with D possibly matching TRBD1 (5 bases). V lost 2 bases and J 7 bases, leaving 12 bases between the germline ends. The CDR3 totals 13 residues. Looked up from germline, CDR1 is GTSNPN and CDR2 is SVGIG (reference sequence). Full variable domain (remainder filled in from reference TRBV30 and TRBJ1-5): SQTIHQWPATLVQPVGSPLSLECTVEGTSNPNLYWYRQAAGRGLQLLFYSVGIGQISSEVPQNLSASRPQDRQFILSSKKLLLSDSGFYLCAWSPGAGQPQHFGDGTRLSIL.

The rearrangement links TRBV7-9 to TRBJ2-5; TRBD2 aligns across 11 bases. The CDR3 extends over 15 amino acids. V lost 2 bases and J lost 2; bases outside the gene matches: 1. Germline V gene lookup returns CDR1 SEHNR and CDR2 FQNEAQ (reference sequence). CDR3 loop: CASSLLAGGQETQYF. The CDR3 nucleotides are TGTGCCAGCAGCTTACTAGCGGGAGGACAAGAGACCCAGTACTTC.

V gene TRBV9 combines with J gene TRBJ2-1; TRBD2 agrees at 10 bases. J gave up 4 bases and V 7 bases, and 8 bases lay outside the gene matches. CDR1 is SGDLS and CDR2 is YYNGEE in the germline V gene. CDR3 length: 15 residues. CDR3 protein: CASRQGLAVYNEQFF. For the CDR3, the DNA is TGTGCCAGCCGTCAAGGACTAGCGGTATACAATGAGCAGTTCTTC.

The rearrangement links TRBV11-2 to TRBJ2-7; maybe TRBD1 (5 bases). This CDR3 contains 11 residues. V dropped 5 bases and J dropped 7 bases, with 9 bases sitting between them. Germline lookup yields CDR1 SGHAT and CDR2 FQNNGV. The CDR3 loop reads CASSPSGEQYF. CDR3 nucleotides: TGTGCCAGCAGCCCCTCAGGGGAGCAGTACTTC.

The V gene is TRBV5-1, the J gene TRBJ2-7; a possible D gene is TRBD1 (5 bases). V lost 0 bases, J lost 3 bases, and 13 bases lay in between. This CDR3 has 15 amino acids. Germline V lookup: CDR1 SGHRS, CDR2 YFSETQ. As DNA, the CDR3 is TGCGCCAGCAGCTTGGCAGGGCAGCAGGTCTACGAGCAGTACTTC. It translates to CASSLAGQQVYEQYF. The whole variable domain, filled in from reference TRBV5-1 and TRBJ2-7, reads KAGVTQTPRYLIKTRGQQVTLSCSPISGHRSVSWYQQTPGQGLQFLFEYFSETQRNKGNFPGRFSGRQFSNSRSEMNVSTLELGDSALYLCASSLAGQQVYEQYFGPGTRLTVT.

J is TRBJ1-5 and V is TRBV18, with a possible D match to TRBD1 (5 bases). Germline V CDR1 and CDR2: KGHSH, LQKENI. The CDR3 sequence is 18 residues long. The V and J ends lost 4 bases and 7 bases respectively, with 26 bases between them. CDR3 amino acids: CASSRTGSWGELQQPQHF. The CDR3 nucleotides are TGTGCCAGCTCACGAACAGGATCTTGGGGTGAACTTCAACAGCCCCAGCATTTT.

The CDR3 region is CASSEASRNTGELFF. The CDR3 bases are TGTGCCAGCAGTGAAGCTAGCCGGAACACCGGGGAGCTGTTTTTT. The chain has TRBV6-1 and TRBJ2-2; D remains ambiguous. The V end was cut by 0 bases, the J end by 1 base, with 6 bases between. Germline assignment: CDR1 MNHNS and CDR2 SASEGT. The CDR3 sequence is 15 residues long.

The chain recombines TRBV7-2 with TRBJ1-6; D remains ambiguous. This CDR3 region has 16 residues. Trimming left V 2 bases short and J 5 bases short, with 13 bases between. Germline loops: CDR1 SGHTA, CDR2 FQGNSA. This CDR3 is CASSLRGSKNNSPLHF. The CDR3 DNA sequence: TGTGCCAGCAGCTTACGAGGGTCTAAGAATAATTCACCCCTCCACTTT. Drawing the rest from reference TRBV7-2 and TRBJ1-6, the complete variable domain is GAGVSQSPSNKVTEKGKDVELRCDPISGHTALYWYRQSLGQGLEFLIYFQGNSAPDKSGLPSDRFSAERTGGSVSTLTIQRTQQEDSAVYLCASSLRGSKNNSPLHFGNGTRLTVT.

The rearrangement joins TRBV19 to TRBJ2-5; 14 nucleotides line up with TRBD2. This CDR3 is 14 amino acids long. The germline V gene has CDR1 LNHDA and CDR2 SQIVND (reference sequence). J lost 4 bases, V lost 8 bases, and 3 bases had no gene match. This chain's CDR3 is CASGGLAGGETQYF. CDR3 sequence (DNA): TGTGCCAGTGGCGGACTAGCGGGAGGAGAGACCCAGTACTTC.

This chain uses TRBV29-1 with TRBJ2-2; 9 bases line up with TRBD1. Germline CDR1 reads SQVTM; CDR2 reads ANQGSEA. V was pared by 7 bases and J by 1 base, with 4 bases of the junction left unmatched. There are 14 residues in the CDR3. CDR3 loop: CSGGGQGNTGELFF. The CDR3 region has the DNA TGCAGCGGGGGGGGACAGGGGAACACCGGGGAGCTGTTTTTT.

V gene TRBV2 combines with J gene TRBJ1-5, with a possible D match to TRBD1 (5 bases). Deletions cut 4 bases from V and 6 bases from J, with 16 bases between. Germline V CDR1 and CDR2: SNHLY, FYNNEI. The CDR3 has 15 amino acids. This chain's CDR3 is CASSVAQASVQPQHF. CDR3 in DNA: TGTGCCAGCAGTGTAGCACAGGCTTCGGTTCAGCCCCAGCATTTT.

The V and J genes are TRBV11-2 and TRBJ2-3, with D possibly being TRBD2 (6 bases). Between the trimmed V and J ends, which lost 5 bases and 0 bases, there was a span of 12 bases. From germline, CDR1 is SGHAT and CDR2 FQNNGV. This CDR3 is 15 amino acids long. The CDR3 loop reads CASSLRRGSTDTQYF. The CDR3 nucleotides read TGTGCCAGCAGCCTCAGGCGGGGAAGCACAGATACGCAGTATTTT.

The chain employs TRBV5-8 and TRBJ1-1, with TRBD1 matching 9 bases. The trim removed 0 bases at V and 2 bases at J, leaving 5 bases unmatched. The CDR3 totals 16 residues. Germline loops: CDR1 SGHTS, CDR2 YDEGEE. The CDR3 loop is CASSLGRDRANTEAFF. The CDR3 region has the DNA TGTGCCAGCAGCTTGGGAAGGGACAGGGCCAACACTGAAGCTTTCTTT.

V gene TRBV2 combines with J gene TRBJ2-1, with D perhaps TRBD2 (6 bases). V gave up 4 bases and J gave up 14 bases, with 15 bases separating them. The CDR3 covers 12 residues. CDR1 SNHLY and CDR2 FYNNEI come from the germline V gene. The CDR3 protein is CASSAAGPPEFF. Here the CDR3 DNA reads TGTGCCAGCAGTGCGGCGGGGCCCCCTGAGTTCTTC.